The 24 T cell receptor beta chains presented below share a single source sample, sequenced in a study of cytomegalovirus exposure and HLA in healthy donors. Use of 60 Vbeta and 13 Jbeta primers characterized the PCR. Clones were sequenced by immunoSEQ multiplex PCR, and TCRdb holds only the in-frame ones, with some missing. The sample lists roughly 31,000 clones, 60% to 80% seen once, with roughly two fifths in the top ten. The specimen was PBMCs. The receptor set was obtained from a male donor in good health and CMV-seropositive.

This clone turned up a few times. CDR3 coding DNA: TGTGCCAGCAGCGTAGTGTCAGAGGCAGTACCCGGATCCAATGAGCAGTTCTTC. This translates into CASSVVSEAVPGSNEQFF. The chain combines TRBV9 with TRBJ2-1; D is unresolved. Trimming shortened V by 0 bases and J by 6 bases, and 22 bases separated the two germline ends. The CDR3 covers 18 residues. Per the germline V gene, CDR1 is SGDLS and CDR2 is YYNGEE.

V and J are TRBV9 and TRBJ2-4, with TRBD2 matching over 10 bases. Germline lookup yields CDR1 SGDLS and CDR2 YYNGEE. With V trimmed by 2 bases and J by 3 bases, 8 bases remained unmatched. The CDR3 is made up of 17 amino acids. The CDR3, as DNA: TGTGCCAGCAGCGTGGGGGGTAGCGGGAGGTTCAAAAACATTCAGTACTTC. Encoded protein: CASSVGGSGRFKNIQYF.

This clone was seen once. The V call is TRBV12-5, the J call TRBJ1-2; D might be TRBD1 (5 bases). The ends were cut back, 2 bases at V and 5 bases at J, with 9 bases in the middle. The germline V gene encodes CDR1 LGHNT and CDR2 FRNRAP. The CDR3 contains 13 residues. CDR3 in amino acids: CASGLQTDYGYTF. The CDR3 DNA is TGTGCTAGTGGTTTGCAGACAGATTATGGCTACACCTTC.

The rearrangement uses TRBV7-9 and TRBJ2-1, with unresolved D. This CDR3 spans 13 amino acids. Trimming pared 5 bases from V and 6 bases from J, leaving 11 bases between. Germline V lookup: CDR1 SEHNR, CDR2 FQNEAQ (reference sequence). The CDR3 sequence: CASSNGYSNEQFF. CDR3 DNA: TGTGCCAGCAGCAACGGGTATAGCAATGAGCAGTTCTTC.

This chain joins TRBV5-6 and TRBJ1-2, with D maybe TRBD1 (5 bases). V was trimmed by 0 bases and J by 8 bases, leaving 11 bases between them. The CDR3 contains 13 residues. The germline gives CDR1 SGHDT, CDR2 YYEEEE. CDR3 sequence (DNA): TGTGCCAGCAGCTTGGTCGGGCAGGGAGGCTACACCTTC. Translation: CASSLVGQGGYTF.

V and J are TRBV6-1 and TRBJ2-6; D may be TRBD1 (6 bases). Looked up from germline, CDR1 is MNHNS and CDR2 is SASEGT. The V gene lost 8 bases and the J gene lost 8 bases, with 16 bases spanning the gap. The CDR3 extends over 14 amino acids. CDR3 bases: TGTGCCAGCGAGCCTCCAGGGGCGTCCAACGTCCTGACTTTC. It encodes CASEPPGASNVLTF.

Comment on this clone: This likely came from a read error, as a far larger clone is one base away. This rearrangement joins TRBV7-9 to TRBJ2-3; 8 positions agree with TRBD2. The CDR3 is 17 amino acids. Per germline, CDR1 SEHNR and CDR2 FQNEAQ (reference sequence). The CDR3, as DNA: TGTGCCAGCAGCAGTAGCGGGGACGCCCGCTCCTACAATGAGCCGTTCTTC. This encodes CASSSSGDARSYNEPFF.

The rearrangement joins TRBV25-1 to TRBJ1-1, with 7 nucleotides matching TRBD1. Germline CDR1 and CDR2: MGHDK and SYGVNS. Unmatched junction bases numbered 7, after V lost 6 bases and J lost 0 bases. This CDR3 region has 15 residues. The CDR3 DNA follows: TGTGCCAGCAGGTACTCAGGGACAGTGAACACTGAAGCTTTCTTT. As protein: CASRYSGTVNTEAFF.

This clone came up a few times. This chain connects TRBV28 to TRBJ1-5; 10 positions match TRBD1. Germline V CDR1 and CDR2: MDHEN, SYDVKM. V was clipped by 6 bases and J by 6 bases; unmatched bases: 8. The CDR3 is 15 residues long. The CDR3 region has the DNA TGTGCCAGCAGAGCAGGACAGGGGGTATTTCAGCCCCAGCATTTT. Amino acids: CASRAGQGVFQPQHF.

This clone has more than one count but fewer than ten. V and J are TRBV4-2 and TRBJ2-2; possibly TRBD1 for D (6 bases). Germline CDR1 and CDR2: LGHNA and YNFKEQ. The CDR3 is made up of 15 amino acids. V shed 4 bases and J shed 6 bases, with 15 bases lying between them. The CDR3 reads CASSPTGTRAGELFF. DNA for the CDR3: TGTGCCAGCAGCCCTACCGGGACACGGGCCGGGGAGCTGTTTTTT.

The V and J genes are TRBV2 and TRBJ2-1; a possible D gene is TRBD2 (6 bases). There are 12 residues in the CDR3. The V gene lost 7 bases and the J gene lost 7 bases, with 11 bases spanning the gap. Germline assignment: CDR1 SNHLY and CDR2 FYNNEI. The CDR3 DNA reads TGTGCCAGCAACGGACTATTTAATGAGCAGTTCTTC. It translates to CASNGLFNEQFF.

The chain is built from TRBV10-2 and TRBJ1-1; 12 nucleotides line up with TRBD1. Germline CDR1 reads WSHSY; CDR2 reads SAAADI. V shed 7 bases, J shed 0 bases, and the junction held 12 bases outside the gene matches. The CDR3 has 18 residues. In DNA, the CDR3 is TGCGCCAGCATGGTAGGGACAGGGGGCGGAGGAATGAACACTGAAGCTTTCTTT. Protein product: CASMVGTGGGGMNTEAFF.

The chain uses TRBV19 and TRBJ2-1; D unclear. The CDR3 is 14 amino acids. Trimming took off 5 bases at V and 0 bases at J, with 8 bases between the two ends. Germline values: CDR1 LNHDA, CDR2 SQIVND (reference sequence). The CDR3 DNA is TGTGCCAGTAGTCGGTCTAGCTCCTACAATGAGCAGTTCTTC. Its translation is CASSRSSSYNEQFF.

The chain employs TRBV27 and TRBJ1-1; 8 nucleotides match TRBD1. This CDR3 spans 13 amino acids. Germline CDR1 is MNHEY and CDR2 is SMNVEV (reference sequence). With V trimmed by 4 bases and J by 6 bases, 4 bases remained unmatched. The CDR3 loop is CASSSQGASEAFF. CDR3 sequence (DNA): TGTGCCAGCAGTTCCCAGGGGGCCTCTGAAGCTTTCTTT.

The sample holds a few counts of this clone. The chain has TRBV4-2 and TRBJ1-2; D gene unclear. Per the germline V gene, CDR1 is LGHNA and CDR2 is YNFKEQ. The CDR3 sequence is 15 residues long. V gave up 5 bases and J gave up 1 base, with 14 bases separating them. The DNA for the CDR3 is TGTGCCAGCAGCTTGGCTCCAGGACTTAACTATGGCTACACCTTC. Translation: CASSLAPGLNYGYTF.

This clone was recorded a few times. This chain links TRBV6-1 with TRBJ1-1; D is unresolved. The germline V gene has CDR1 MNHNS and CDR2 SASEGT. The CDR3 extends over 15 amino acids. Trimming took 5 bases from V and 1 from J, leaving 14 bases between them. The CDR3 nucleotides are TGTGCCAGCAGTTTTTCTCGGGGTGGGAACACTGAAGCTTTCTTT. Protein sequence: CASSFSRGGNTEAFF.

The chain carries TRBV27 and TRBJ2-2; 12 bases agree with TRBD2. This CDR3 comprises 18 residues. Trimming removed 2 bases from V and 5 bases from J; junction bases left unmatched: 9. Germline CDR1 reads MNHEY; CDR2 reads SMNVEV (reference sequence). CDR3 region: CASSLERLAGVRTGELFF. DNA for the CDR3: TGTGCCAGCAGTTTAGAAAGACTAGCGGGAGTAAGGACCGGGGAGCTGTTTTTT.

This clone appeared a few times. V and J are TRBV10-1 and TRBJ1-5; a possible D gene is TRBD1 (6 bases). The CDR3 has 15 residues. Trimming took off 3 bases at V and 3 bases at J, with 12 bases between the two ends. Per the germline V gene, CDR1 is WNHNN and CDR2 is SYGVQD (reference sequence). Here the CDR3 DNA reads TGCGCCAGCAGTGATGGACGACAGGTCAATCAGCCCCAGCATTTT. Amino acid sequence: CASSDGRQVNQPQHF.

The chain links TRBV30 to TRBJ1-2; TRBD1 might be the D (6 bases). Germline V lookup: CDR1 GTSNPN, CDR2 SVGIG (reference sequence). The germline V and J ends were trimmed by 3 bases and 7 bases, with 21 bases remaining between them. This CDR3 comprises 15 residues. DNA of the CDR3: TGTGCCTGGAGGGCGTCTTCGGGGGGCGCGGGTGGCTACACCTTC. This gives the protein CAWRASSGGAGGYTF.

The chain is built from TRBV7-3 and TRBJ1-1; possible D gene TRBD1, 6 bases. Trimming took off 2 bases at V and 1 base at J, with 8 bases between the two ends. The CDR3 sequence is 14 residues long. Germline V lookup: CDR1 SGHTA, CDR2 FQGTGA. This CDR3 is CASSLGDTNTEAFF. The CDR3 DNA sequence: TGTGCCAGCAGCTTAGGGGACACGAACACTGAAGCTTTCTTT.

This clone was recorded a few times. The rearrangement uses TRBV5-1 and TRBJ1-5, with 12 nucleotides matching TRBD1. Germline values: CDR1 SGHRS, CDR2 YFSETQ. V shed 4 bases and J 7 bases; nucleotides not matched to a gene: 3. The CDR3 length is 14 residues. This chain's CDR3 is CASSTGTGGQPQHF. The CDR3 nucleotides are TGCGCCAGCAGCACGGGGACAGGGGGCCAGCCCCAGCATTTT.

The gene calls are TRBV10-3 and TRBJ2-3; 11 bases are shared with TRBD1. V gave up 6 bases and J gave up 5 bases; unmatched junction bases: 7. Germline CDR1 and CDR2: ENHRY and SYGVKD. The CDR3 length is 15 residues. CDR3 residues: CAIRKGQGGGDTQYF. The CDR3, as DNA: TGTGCCATCAGGAAGGGACAGGGGGGCGGAGATACGCAGTATTTT.

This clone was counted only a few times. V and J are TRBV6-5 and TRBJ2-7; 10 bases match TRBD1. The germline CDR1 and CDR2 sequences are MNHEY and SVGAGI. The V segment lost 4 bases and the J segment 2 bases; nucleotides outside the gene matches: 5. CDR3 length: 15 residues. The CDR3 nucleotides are TGTGCCAGCAGTTCACCGGGACAGGGGACCTACGAGCAGTACTTC. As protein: CASSSPGQGTYEQYF.

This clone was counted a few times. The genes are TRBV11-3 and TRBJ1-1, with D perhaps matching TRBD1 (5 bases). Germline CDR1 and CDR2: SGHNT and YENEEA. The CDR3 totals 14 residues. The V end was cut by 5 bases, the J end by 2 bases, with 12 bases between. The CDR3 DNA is TGTGCCAGCAGCGAGACAGTGAGAAACACTGAAGCTTTCTTT. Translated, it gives CASSETVRNTEAFF.